The 30 T cell receptor beta chains presented below share a single source sample, sequenced in a study of T cells in Graves' hyperthyroidism and ophthalmopathy. The source material, RNA transcripts, was used to amplify TCR beta CDR3 regions. The HTBI primer set served for first-round RT-PCR of the TCR CDR3. TCRdb fed the multiplex PCR reads into MiXCR, producing one record per CDR3 protein. Of 300,000 or so distinct CDR3 sequences in the sample, approximately 16% were seen once. The specimen was blood. The receptors originated from a young man with Graves' hyperthyroidism.

This clonotype was seen many times. The V and J genes are TRBV2 and TRBJ1-2; TRBD1 aligns across 7 bases. CDR3 size: 15 residues. The germline V gene has CDR1 SNHLY and CDR2 FYNNEI. After removal of 0 bases from V and 6 bases from J, the junction contained 7 bases not matched to a gene. CDR3 protein: CASSEAPPDRDGYTF. The CDR3 nucleotides are TGTGCCAGCAGTGAAGCGCCTCCCGACAGGGATGGCTACACCTTC.

This chain joins TRBV30 and TRBJ2-2; 7 bases match TRBD2. Losses at the gene ends were 6 bases for V and 4 bases for J; bases not matched to a gene: 8. CDR1 is GTSNPN and CDR2 is SVGIG in the germline V gene (reference sequence). CDR3 size: 14 residues. The CDR3: CACMTASGTGELFF. CDR3 in DNA: TGTGCCTGCATGACAGCTAGCGGCACCGGGGAGCTGTTTTTT.

This chain connects TRBV18 to TRBJ1-1; weak D call: TRBD1 (6 bases). V was pared by 4 bases and J by 5 bases, with 11 bases between. CDR1 is KGHSH and CDR2 is LQKENI in the germline V gene. CDR3 length: 13 residues. CDR3 DNA: TGTGCCAGCTCACAGTCAGGGGTTACTGAAGCTTTCTTT. Translation gives CASSQSGVTEAFF.

This clonotype was detected many times. The chain uses TRBV18 and TRBJ1-1; no reliable D call. Germline loops: CDR1 KGHSH, CDR2 LQKENI. The V gene lost 5 bases and the J gene lost 3 bases, with 16 bases spanning the gap. The CDR3 consists of 15 residues. The CDR3 sequence is CASSATPDKYTEAFF. The CDR3 coding sequence is TGTGCCAGCTCAGCAACCCCAGACAAGTACACTGAAGCTTTCTTT.

This clonotype has at least ten counts. V gene TRBV9 combines with J gene TRBJ2-5; D unclear. Trimming shortened V by 0 bases and J by 2 bases, and 8 bases separated the two germline ends. The CDR3 sequence is 14 residues long. CDR1 and CDR2 (germline): SGDLS, YYNGEE. The CDR3 region is CASSVGWQQETQYF. The DNA of the CDR3 is TGTGCCAGCAGCGTAGGGTGGCAGCAAGAGACCCAGTACTTC.

This clonotype was counted ten times or more. This chain uses TRBV5-1 with TRBJ2-7, with 8 bases fitting TRBD2. Per the germline V gene, CDR1 is SGHRS and CDR2 is YFSETQ. This CDR3 is 13 amino acids long. The V segment lost 6 bases and the J segment 2 bases; nucleotides outside the gene matches: 4. CDR3 loop: CASKGLGTYEQYF. CDR3 nucleotides: TGCGCCAGCAAGGGACTAGGGACCTACGAGCAGTACTTC.

The table lists this clonotype with many counts. This chain links TRBV24-1 with TRBJ2-3; D gene ambiguous. The germline V gene encodes CDR1 KGHDR and CDR2 SFDVKD. CDR3 length: 14 amino acids. The ends were cut back, 5 bases at V and 2 bases at J, with 10 bases in the middle. The CDR3 DNA reads as TGTGCCACCAGTGGTGGCGTTACCACAGATACGCAGTATTTT. The encoded protein is CATSGGVTTDTQYF.

This clonotype showed up just a few times. The chain recombines TRBV18 with TRBJ2-5; weak D call: TRBD1 (6 bases). Trimming took 0 bases from V and 1 from J, leaving 15 bases between them. This CDR3 is built from 17 residues. Germline V gene data show CDR1 as KGHSH and CDR2 as LQKENI. CDR3 protein: CASSPPKGQSTQETQYF. In nucleotides, the CDR3 is TGTGCCAGCTCACCACCTAAAGGACAGTCTACCCAAGAGACCCAGTACTTC.

This clonotype was counted only a few times. V and J are TRBV13 and TRBJ2-2; 10 positions match TRBD2. This CDR3 is 14 amino acids long. Germline loops: CDR1 PRHDT, CDR2 FYEKMQ (reference sequence). Unmatched junction bases numbered 5, after V lost 6 bases and J lost 7 bases. DNA of the CDR3: TGTGCCAGCAGGACGAGCGGGAGGGGCGGGGAGCTGTTTTTT. Translating gives CASRTSGRGGELFF.

This clonotype was counted a single time. This chain connects TRBV19 to TRBJ2-2, with TRBD1 matching 8 bases. There are 14 residues in the CDR3. Germline values: CDR1 LNHDA, CDR2 SQIVND (reference sequence). V shed 6 bases and J 5 bases; nucleotides not matched to a gene: 5. The CDR3 bases are TGTGCCAGTAGGACAGGGGCAGGGACCGGGGAGCTGTTTTTT. Protein product: CASRTGAGTGELFF. The full variable domain, in which reference TRBV19 and TRBJ2-2 provide the parts outside the CDR3, is DGGITQSPKYLFRKEGQNVTLSCEQNLNHDAMYWYRQDPGQGLRLIYYSQIVNDFQKGDIAEGYSVSREKKESFPLTVTSAQKNPTAFYLCASRTGAGTGELFFGEGSRLTVL.

The rearrangement uses TRBV11-2 and TRBJ1-6; possible D gene TRBD1, 6 bases. Trimming pared 8 bases from V and 8 bases from J, leaving 13 bases between. The CDR3 covers 13 residues. Looked up from germline, CDR1 is SGHAT and CDR2 is FQNNGV. The CDR3 loop reads CASGGEGDSPLHF. CDR3 sequence (DNA): TGTGCCAGCGGAGGGGAGGGGGATTCACCCCTCCACTTT.

Ten or more counts support this clonotype. V is TRBV6-1 and J is TRBJ2-7; 8 positions agree with TRBD1. Per germline, CDR1 MNHNS and CDR2 SASEGT. J gave up 1 base and V 6 bases, and 8 bases lay outside the gene matches. The CDR3 length is 15 residues. The chain's CDR3 is CASSGRDRSSYEQYF. DNA for the CDR3: TGTGCCAGCAGCGGTCGGGACAGGTCATCCTACGAGCAGTACTTC.

This clonotype was found many times. This rearrangement joins TRBV28 to TRBJ1-5; D remains ambiguous. Trimming removed 1 base from V and 9 bases from J, with 7 bases in between. Germline assignment: CDR1 MDHEN and CDR2 SYDVKM. The CDR3 loop spans 12 amino acids. In DNA form, the CDR3 reads TGTGCCAGCAGTTTATACTCCAGGCCCCAGCATTTT. Its protein is CASSLYSRPQHF.

This chain joins TRBV5-1 and TRBJ2-6, with D possibly TRBD2 on 5 matching bases. In germline, CDR1 is SGHRS, CDR2 YFSETQ. This CDR3 has 17 amino acids. The V and J ends lost 4 bases and 0 bases respectively, with 14 bases between them. CDR3 sequence (DNA): TGCGCCAGCAGCGCTAGCCCAATGGGCTCTGGGGCCAACGTCCTGACTTTC. Translation: CASSASPMGSGANVLTF.

This clonotype was seen many times. The genes are TRBV29-1 and TRBJ1-2; tentatively, D is TRBD1 (5 bases). CDR1 and CDR2 (germline): SQVTM, ANQGSEA. There are 12 residues in the CDR3. Trimming cost V 4 bases and J 7 bases, with 13 bases left between them. The DNA of the CDR3 is TGCAGCGTTGCTACAGGTAGAGGTGGCTACACCTTC. It yields the protein CSVATGRGGYTF. The full variable domain, its missing parts supplied by reference TRBV29-1 and TRBJ1-2, is SAVISQKPSRDICQRGTSLTIQCQVDSQVTMMFWYRQQPGQSLTLIATANQGSEATYESGFVIDKFPISRPNLTFSTLTVSNMSPEDSSIYLCSVATGRGGYTFGSGTRLTVV.

This clonotype was counted only a few times. This chain links TRBV20-1 with TRBJ2-3; 8 nucleotides match TRBD2. Germline values: CDR1 DFQATT, CDR2 SNEGSKA (reference sequence). This CDR3 comprises 14 residues. The CDR3 protein is CSQESGGPSDTQYF. The CDR3 bases are TGCAGCCAGGAATCGGGAGGGCCGTCAGATACGCAGTATTTT.

The sample holds many counts of this clonotype. V gene TRBV29-1 combines with J gene TRBJ1-1; D ambiguous. The CDR3 is 12 residues long. The V end lost 6 bases, the J end lost 1 base, and 9 bases lay between the germline ends. The germline CDR1 and CDR2 sequences are SQVTM and ANQGSEA. CDR3 DNA: TGCAGCGTCTCCCCGACGAACACTGAAGCTTTCTTT. It translates to CSVSPTNTEAFF.

This clonotype was found many times. This chain connects TRBV2 to TRBJ1-2, with unresolved D. The CDR3 spans 13 residues. Germline loops: CDR1 SNHLY, CDR2 FYNNEI. Trimming took off 8 bases at V and 1 base at J, with 11 bases between the two ends. CDR3 loop: CASFPRNNYGYTF. The CDR3 DNA reads as TGTGCCAGCTTCCCCCGAAATAACTATGGCTACACCTTC.

There are many counts of this clonotype. The rearrangement uses TRBV5-1 and TRBJ2-3; D might be TRBD2 (7 bases). Germline lookup yields CDR1 SGHRS and CDR2 YFSETQ. V dropped 4 bases and J dropped 2 bases, with 14 bases sitting between them. This CDR3 has 15 amino acids. Here the CDR3 reads CASSKGEGNTDTQYF. In DNA, the CDR3 is TGCGCCAGCAGCAAGGGGGAGGGGAACACAGATACGCAGTATTTT.

The V gene is TRBV5-1, the J gene TRBJ1-2; TRBD1 is a possible D gene (6 bases). Looked up from germline, CDR1 is SGHRS and CDR2 is YFSETQ. The germline V and J ends were trimmed by 3 bases and 3 bases, with 18 bases remaining between them. CDR3 size: 16 residues. In nucleotides, the CDR3 is TGCGCCAGCAGCTGGGAGGCCGGCAGGGGCTACTATGGCTACACCTTC. As protein: CASSWEAGRGYYGYTF.

The V call is TRBV11-3, the J call TRBJ2-3, with D unresolved. The V end was cut by 2 bases, the J end by 4 bases, with 13 bases between. Germline-derived CDR1 and CDR2 are SGHNT and YENEEA. The CDR3 has 15 amino acids. CDR3 loop: CASSLYPTGADTQYF. As DNA, the CDR3 is TGTGCCAGCAGCTTATATCCGACGGGCGCAGATACGCAGTATTTT.

This clonotype was seen a handful of times. V and J are TRBV7-3 and TRBJ2-6; perhaps D is TRBD1 or TRBD2 (5 bases each). The V and J ends lost 1 base and 1 base respectively, with 20 bases between them. CDR1 and CDR2 from the germline V gene are SGHTA and FQGTGA. This CDR3 contains 20 residues. In DNA form, the CDR3 reads TGTGCCAGCAGCTTAATCCCCCAGGGACCCTTAATGTCTGGGGCCAACGTCCTGACTTTC. This translates into CASSLIPQGPLMSGANVLTF.

This clonotype was picked up a small number of times. V gene TRBV7-9 combines with J gene TRBJ1-4; 8 positions match TRBD1. The CDR3 covers 16 residues. The V and J ends lost 4 bases and 3 bases, in that order; junction bases with no gene match: 7. Per the germline V gene, CDR1 is SEHNR and CDR2 is FQNEAQ (reference sequence). The CDR3 coding sequence is TGTGCCAGCAGCTCGATAACAGGGGGTCCTAATGAAAAACTGTTTTTT. It is translated as CASSSITGGPNEKLFF.

This clonotype was counted once. A much larger clone sits a single nucleotide away, making a read error possible. The chain joins TRBV2 to TRBJ2-7; tentative D call: TRBD1 (7 bases). Germline lookup yields CDR1 SNHLY and CDR2 FYNNEI. The CDR3 contains 14 residues. The CDR3 loop is CTSRGAWGVGEQYF. DNA of the CDR3: TGTACCAGCAGGGGGGCGTGGGGGGTCGGCGAGCAGTACTTC.

The J gene is TRBJ2-1, the V gene TRBV28; D might be TRBD1 or TRBD2, each matching 7 bases. The CDR3 has 15 residues. V lost 1 base to trimming and J lost 8 bases, with 15 bases between them. The germline CDR1 and CDR2 sequences are MDHEN and SYDVKM. CDR3 in amino acids: CASSLSAGGGDEQFF. CDR3 nucleotide sequence: TGTGCCAGCAGTTTATCTGCAGGGGGAGGGGATGAGCAGTTCTTC.

The chain has TRBV11-2 and TRBJ2-1; 12 bases fit TRBD2. V trimming: 1 base; J trimming: 7 bases; junction bases outside the gene matches: 2. CDR1 and CDR2 (germline): SGHAT, FQNNGV. The CDR3 is 15 amino acids. The CDR3 is CASSLGTSGKNEQFF. The CDR3 DNA reads as TGTGCCAGCAGCTTAGGGACTAGCGGGAAAAATGAGCAGTTCTTC.

This clonotype appeared many times. J is TRBJ2-7 and V is TRBV24-1; D is ambiguous. V lost 2 bases and J lost 6, with 10 bases in between. Germline assignment: CDR1 KGHDR and CDR2 SFDVKD. The CDR3 sequence is 13 residues long. The CDR3 spells CATSDSGRREQYF. The DNA of the CDR3 is TGTGCCACCAGTGATTCCGGACGGCGCGAGCAGTACTTC.

In this sample, this clonotype turned up many times. This chain links TRBV3-1 with TRBJ2-7, with D perhaps being TRBD1 or TRBD2 (5 bases each). The CDR3 extends over 14 amino acids. Germline V gene sequence: CDR1 LGHDT, CDR2 YNNKEL (reference sequence). V dropped 2 bases and J dropped 2 bases, with 10 bases sitting between them. The CDR3 loop reads CASSQFTGPYEQYF. The CDR3 region has the DNA TGTGCCAGCAGCCAATTTACGGGACCCTACGAGCAGTACTTC.

This clonotype was picked up many times. This chain uses TRBV28 with TRBJ1-6; possibly TRBD1 for D (5 bases). V shed 7 bases and J shed 8 bases, with 18 bases lying between them. The CDR3 loop spans 15 amino acids. Germline-derived CDR1 and CDR2 are MDHEN and SYDVKM. The CDR3 bases are TGTGCCAGCACCTTGGGGGGGTCAGAATATTCACCCCTCCACTTT. It yields the protein CASTLGGSEYSPLHF.

This clonotype was detected ten times or more. The gene calls are TRBV20-1 and TRBJ1-5; D ambiguous. Per germline, CDR1 DFQATT and CDR2 SNEGSKA (reference sequence). V gave up 5 bases and J gave up 0 bases, with 8 bases separating them. This CDR3 is 13 amino acids long. CDR3 coding DNA: TGCAGTGCTTTGGGGTATAGCAATCAGCCCCAGCATTTT. Amino acid sequence: CSALGYSNQPQHF.